These 28 T cell receptor beta chains were all obtained from the same sample, sequenced in a study of human T cells and chemical hapten exposure. Specified time point: healthy volunteer bleed at 6 weeks. Blood, whole and unfractionated, served as the source for total RNA extraction. TCRdb recomputed calls from the RACE reads with MiXCR, one row per CDR3 protein. The sample contains 75,000 to 80,000 distinct CDR3 sequences, approximately 8.1% of which appear only once. Sequencing used whole blood. The receptor source for this set is a female donor in good health. Some clones in this sample may be carry-over from other donors' samples.

Regarding this clonotype: A much larger clone is a single base away; this may be a read error. This sequence joins TRBV20-1 and TRBJ2-3; 7 positions agree with TRBD1. The CDR3 extends over 15 amino acids. Germline-derived CDR1 and CDR2 are DFQATT and SNEGSKA (reference sequence). The CDR3 sequence: CSASPGQSRADSQYF. CDR3 sequence (DNA): TGCAGTGCTAGCCCGGGACAGAGCCGTGCAGATTCGCAGTATTTT.

This clonotype came up many times. This chain links TRBV6-5 with TRBJ1-5; tentatively, D is TRBD1 (6 bases). V shed 2 bases and J shed 1 base, with 12 bases lying between them. Germline lookup yields CDR1 MNHEY and CDR2 SVGAGI. This CDR3 contains 16 residues. CDR3 DNA: TGTGCCAGCAGTTACGGCGGCAGGGGAAGCAATCAGCCCCAGCATTTT. It translates to CASSYGGRGSNQPQHF.

The chain links TRBV28 to TRBJ2-3; no clear D. Germline CDR1 and CDR2: MDHEN and SYDVKM. Trimming stripped 5 bases from V and 4 bases from J, with 10 bases between. This CDR3 has 13 amino acids. DNA for the CDR3: TGTGCCAGCAGTATTATGACACCAGATACGCAGTATTTT. Its translation is CASSIMTPDTQYF.

This chain joins TRBV12-3 or TRBV12-4 and TRBJ2-3, with TRBD1 matching 7 bases. With 5 bases clipped from V and 0 bases from J, the junction kept 5 bases outside the gene matches. The CDR3 loop spans 15 amino acids. CDR3 in amino acids: CASSKDRASTDTQYF. The CDR3 nucleotides read TGTGCCAGCAGTAAAGACAGGGCTAGCACAGATACGCAGTATTTT.

This clonotype showed up many times. The CDR3 DNA reads as TGCAGTGCTAGAAGGGGTGGGACAGGGGGAACTGAAGCTTTCTTT. It translates to CSARRGGTGGTEAFF. This chain links TRBV20-1 with TRBJ1-1; TRBD1 aligns across 11 bases. The CDR3 extends over 15 amino acids. CDR1 and CDR2 (germline): DFQATT, SNEGSKA (reference sequence). J was trimmed by 5 bases and V by 2 bases; bases with no gene match: 7.

This clonotype was picked up many times. V gene TRBV12-3 or TRBV12-4 combines with J gene TRBJ1-6; D remains unclear. Trimming removed 2 bases from V and 3 bases from J, with 8 bases in between. The CDR3 totals 15 residues. Written as DNA, the CDR3 is TGTGCCAGCAGTTTATCAGGCAACTATAATTCACCCCTCCACTTT. Protein sequence: CASSLSGNYNSPLHF.

This clonotype has at least ten counts. The CDR3 loop is CASSEDGPLETQYF. The CDR3 DNA reads as TGTGCCAGCAGTGAAGACGGCCCTTTGGAGACCCAGTACTTC. This chain links TRBV2 with TRBJ2-5; unclear D gene. The germline CDR1 and CDR2 sequences are SNHLY and FYNNEI. The CDR3 consists of 14 residues. V dropped 1 base and J dropped 5 bases, with 11 bases sitting between them.

This clonotype was counted at least ten times. This rearrangement joins TRBV6-6 to TRBJ2-3; D unclear. Per the germline V gene, CDR1 is MNHNY and CDR2 is SVGAGI (reference sequence). Trimming took 8 bases from V and 4 from J, leaving 19 bases between them. This CDR3 spans 15 amino acids. CDR3 bases: TGTGCCAGCGGGGAAGAAGGGCTGTTATCAGATACGCAGTATTTT. This gives the protein CASGEEGLLSDTQYF.

This clonotype occurred many times. The rearrangement links TRBV29-1 to TRBJ2-5; 8 nucleotides agree with TRBD1. Germline CDR1 and CDR2: SQVTM and ANQGSEA. The CDR3 totals 12 residues. V shed 6 bases and J 5 bases; nucleotides not matched to a gene: 5. In nucleotides, the CDR3 is TGCAGCGTGACGACAGGGGTGGAGACCCAGTACTTC. Translated: CSVTTGVETQYF.

This clonotype was counted many times. The chain links TRBV7-2 to TRBJ2-3; 12 bases align to TRBD2. Germline V gene data show CDR1 as SGHTA and CDR2 as FQGNSA. After removal of 5 bases from V and 1 base from J, the junction contained 13 bases not matched to a gene. CDR3 length equals 19 residues. The CDR3 protein is CASSLALAGGPRRTDTQYF. CDR3 in DNA: TGTGCCAGCAGCCTGGCACTAGCGGGGGGACCCCGGCGCACAGATACGCAGTATTTT.

This clonotype was picked up many times. The rearrangement links TRBV5-1 to TRBJ2-7; 7 positions match TRBD2. Germline V gene data show CDR1 as SGHRS and CDR2 as YFSETQ. The ends lost 0 bases at V and 6 bases at J; junction bases unmatched: 6. CDR3 length: 14 amino acids. The DNA for the CDR3 is TGCGCCAGCAGCTTGGTGTCGGGGGGAGCCGAGCAGTACTTC. Encoded protein: CASSLVSGGAEQYF.

V is TRBV7-8 and J is TRBJ2-6; D unresolved. CDR3 length: 18 residues. The germline V gene has CDR1 SGHVS and CDR2 FQNEAQ. Trimming pared 8 bases from V and 0 bases from J, leaving 20 bases between. CDR3 sequence (DNA): TGTGCCAGCCTAAAGGGATTAATTTCGGGCTCTGGGGCCAACGTCCTGACTTTC. It yields the protein CASLKGLISGSGANVLTF. The full variable domain, with the rest looked up from reference TRBV7-8 and TRBJ2-6, is GAGVSQSPRYKVAKRGQDVALRCDPISGHVSLFWYQQALGQGPEFLTYFQNEAQLDKSGLPSDRFFAERPEGSVSTLKIQRTQQEDSAVYLCASLKGLISGSGANVLTFGAGSRLTVL.

This chain joins TRBV7-2 and TRBJ2-7; D is possibly TRBD1 or TRBD2 (6 bases each). The V and J ends lost 0 bases and 5 bases respectively, with 14 bases between them. This CDR3 comprises 15 residues. The germline V gene encodes CDR1 SGHTA and CDR2 FQGNSA. The CDR3 DNA reads TGTGCCAGCAGCTTAGCGGGGGGCCAGATCGACGAGCAGTACTTC. Protein sequence: CASSLAGGQIDEQYF.

V is TRBV4-1 and J is TRBJ2-3; D may be TRBD2 (5 bases). The CDR3 covers 15 residues. Germline V lookup: CDR1 MGHRA, CDR2 YSYEKL. V gave up 1 base and J gave up 2 bases, with 10 bases separating them. As DNA, the CDR3 is TGCGCCAGCAGCCAAGTAAGCGGACTCACAGATACGCAGTATTTT. This codes for CASSQVSGLTDTQYF.

This clonotype was seen a few times. The CDR3 protein is CASSLMGNQPQHF. Here the CDR3 DNA reads TGTGCCAGCAGTTTAATGGGGAATCAGCCCCAGCATTTT. The chain combines TRBV27 with TRBJ1-5; D is uncertain. The CDR3 totals 13 residues. V was pared by 2 bases and J by 4 bases, with 6 bases between. CDR1 and CDR2 from the germline V gene are MNHEY and SMNVEV (reference sequence).

This clonotype turned up a few times. This rearrangement joins TRBV10-3 to TRBJ1-2; D perhaps matches TRBD1 (5 bases). The CDR3 is 13 residues long. The germline CDR1 and CDR2 sequences are ENHRY and SYGVKD. Trimming removed 10 bases at V and 2 bases at J, with 14 bases between. Here the CDR3 reads CATRQRSNYGYTF. The CDR3 DNA reads TGTGCCACCCGACAGCGGAGCAACTATGGCTACACCTTC.

This clonotype occurred many times. This chain links TRBV10-3 with TRBJ1-2, with D unresolved. Germline CDR1 is ENHRY and CDR2 is SYGVKD. The CDR3 consists of 12 residues. The V gene lost 0 bases and the J gene lost 7 bases, with 6 bases spanning the gap. The CDR3 region is CAISESASGYTF. The CDR3 nucleotides are TGTGCCATCAGTGAGTCGGCTAGTGGCTACACCTTC.

This chain uses TRBV12-3 or TRBV12-4 with TRBJ2-1; 9 bases fit TRBD1. The CDR3 extends over 14 amino acids. V lost 3 bases to trimming and J lost 15 bases; unmatched junction nucleotides: 12. CDR3 coding DNA: TGTGCCAGCAGTTTCACGGGACAGGGTGCCGACCTGTTCTTC. This gives the protein CASSFTGQGADLFF.

The CDR3 here is CASSQPGSSSYNSPLHF. The DNA for the CDR3 is TGTGCCAGCAGCCAACCCGGGTCGAGCTCCTATAATTCACCCCTCCACTTT. This chain connects TRBV3-1 to TRBJ1-6; no firm D call. The germline gives CDR1 LGHDT, CDR2 YNNKEL (reference sequence). V lost 2 bases and J 0 bases, leaving 11 bases between the germline ends. This CDR3 has 17 residues. Together with reference TRBV3-1 and TRBJ1-6, the CDR3 gives the full variable domain: DTAVSQTPKYLVTQMGNDKSIKCEQNLGHDTMYWYKQDSKKFLKIMFSYNNKELIINETVPNRFSPKSPDKAHLNLHINSLELGDSAVYFCASSQPGSSSYNSPLHFGNGTRLTVT.

This clonotype came up many times. The chain combines TRBV20-1 with TRBJ1-5, with D uncertain. The CDR3 consists of 13 residues. V lost 2 bases to trimming and J lost 1 base, with 6 bases between them. Germline V gene data show CDR1 as DFQATT and CDR2 as SNEGSKA (reference sequence). The CDR3 region has the DNA TGCAGTGCTAGACCACAGAGCAATCAGCCCCAGCATTTT. The encoded protein is CSARPQSNQPQHF.

This clonotype appeared many times. V and J are TRBV4-2 and TRBJ2-5; 7 bases agree with TRBD2. Germline V CDR1 and CDR2: LGHNA, YNFKEQ. The CDR3 covers 14 residues. J lost 3 bases, V lost 1 base, and 2 bases had no gene match. The CDR3 reads CASSQVGLEETQYF. CDR3 sequence (DNA): TGTGCCAGCAGCCAAGTCGGACTAGAAGAGACCCAGTACTTC.

This clonotype has at least ten counts. The chain recombines TRBV12-3 or TRBV12-4 with TRBJ2-3; D ambiguous. This CDR3 is built from 12 residues. With 6 bases removed from V and 2 bases from J, the gap between germline ends came to 6 bases. The CDR3 loop is CASRLHTDTQYF. The DNA for the CDR3 is TGTGCCAGCAGGCTACACACAGATACGCAGTATTTT.

The genes are TRBV10-3 and TRBJ2-7, with 8 bases identical to TRBD1. The length of the CDR3 is 14 residues. V shed 4 bases and J 2 bases; nucleotides not matched to a gene: 4. CDR1 and CDR2 from the germline V gene are ENHRY and SYGVKD. Here the CDR3 reads CAISGDRGTYEQYF. In DNA form, the CDR3 reads TGTGCCATCAGTGGAGACAGGGGCACCTACGAGCAGTACTTC.

The table lists this clonotype with many counts. The J gene is TRBJ1-2, the V gene TRBV4-1; D not certain. V lost 0 bases to trimming and J lost 5 bases, with 10 bases between them. Germline lookup yields CDR1 MGHRA and CDR2 YSYEKL. The CDR3 has 14 amino acids. CDR3 in DNA: TGCGCCAGCAGCCAAGACGGTCTCCAGTATGGCTACACCTTC. Translated: CASSQDGLQYGYTF.

This clonotype was seen a few times. V is TRBV4-3 and J is TRBJ2-3, with D maybe TRBD1 (5 bases). In germline, CDR1 is LGHNA, CDR2 YSLEER. V was trimmed by 0 bases and J by 12 bases, leaving 13 bases between them. This CDR3 comprises 13 residues. CDR3 DNA: TGCGCCAGCAGCCAAGACGACAGCACATCCCAGTATTTT. As protein: CASSQDDSTSQYF.

This clonotype has more than one count but fewer than ten. This chain joins TRBV16 and TRBJ1-1; D perhaps matches TRBD1 (6 bases). The CDR3 spans 15 residues. The germline V gene has CDR1 KGHSY and CDR2 FQNENV. V lost 0 bases and J lost 3, with 11 bases in between. The CDR3 coding sequence is TGTGCCAGCAGCCAATCTAGCAGGGGTTACACTGAAGCTTTCTTT. Its protein is CASSQSSRGYTEAFF.

J is TRBJ1-5 and V is TRBV15; D uncertain. This CDR3 has 17 residues. Trimming cost V 4 bases and J 3 bases, with 19 bases left between them. The germline V gene encodes CDR1 LNHNV and CDR2 YYDKDF (reference sequence). The CDR3 DNA is TGTGCCACCAGCATGACGCGGGGAAGGTCAGTCAATCAGCCCCAGCATTTT. Its translation: CATSMTRGRSVNQPQHF.

This clonotype appeared many times. This chain joins TRBV28 and TRBJ1-4, with 7 bases lining up with TRBD1. The CDR3 has 14 amino acids. Trimming removed 8 bases from V and 4 bases from J; junction bases left unmatched: 7. CDR1 MDHEN and CDR2 SYDVKM come from the germline V gene. CDR3: CASGGGTVNEKLFF. CDR3 sequence (DNA): TGTGCCAGCGGGGGTGGGACAGTTAATGAAAAACTGTTTTTT.